Below, 10 T cell receptor beta chains from the same sample are listed, as sequenced in a study of identical twins. TCRdb re-derived calls from the 5' RACE reads in MiXCR, one entry per CDR3 protein. Of roughly 290,000 distinct CDR3 sequences listed, about 8% are singletons. These data also formed part of another study, on yellow fever vaccine responses in identical twins.

The sample comprised memory (CD45RO+) T cells sorted from blood. These receptors were obtained from a woman between 18 and 29 years old in good health.

J is TRBJ1-2 and V is TRBV28; TRBD1 agrees at 8 bases. Germline CDR1 is MDHEN and CDR2 is SYDVKM. The trim removed 5 bases at V and 5 bases at J, leaving 10 bases unmatched. This CDR3 comprises 15 residues. CDR3 sequence reads: CASSPTGGNPYGYTF. CDR3 in DNA: TGTGCCAGCAGTCCAACAGGGGGGAACCCTTATGGCTACACCTTC.

This clonotype was counted ten times or more. This chain uses TRBV10-3 with TRBJ2-1; TRBD1 or TRBD2 may be the D gene (5 bases each). Germline CDR1 ENHRY, CDR2 SYGVKD. The CDR3 runs to 13 residues. Deletions cut 2 bases from V and 9 bases from J, with 11 bases between. CDR3 loop: CAISETSRGEQFF. In nucleotides, the CDR3 is TGTGCCATCAGTGAGACTAGTAGGGGTGAGCAGTTCTTC.

This clonotype came up many times. The chain uses TRBV5-1 and TRBJ2-3, with D unclear. V lost 0 bases, J lost 2 bases, and 7 bases lay in between. Germline CDR1 and CDR2: SGHRS and YFSETQ. The CDR3 contains 14 residues. The CDR3 DNA follows: TGCGCCAGCAGCTTGGGACTCGACACAGATACGCAGTATTTT. It is translated as CASSLGLDTDTQYF.

This clonotype has a handful of counts. The genes are TRBV14 and TRBJ2-1, with TRBD2 as a possible D gene (6 bases). This CDR3 region has 16 residues. Germline CDR1 is SGHDN and CDR2 is FVKESK. Trimming shortened V by 5 bases and J by 1 base, and 15 bases separated the two germline ends. The CDR3 is CASSSRDFRSYNEQFF. In DNA, the CDR3 is TGTGCCAGCAGCAGCCGGGACTTCCGATCCTACAATGAGCAGTTCTTC.

This clonotype was seen a handful of times. V usage is TRBV12-3 or TRBV12-4 and J usage is TRBJ1-2; unclear D gene. V was trimmed by 6 bases and J by 5 bases, leaving 7 bases between them. The CDR3 totals 11 residues. In nucleotides, the CDR3 is TGTGCCAGCAGGTTGGGTTATGGCTACACCTTC. This codes for CASRLGYGYTF.

V and J are TRBV20-1 and TRBJ2-5; D gene uncertain. CDR3 size: 13 residues. Germline CDR1 DFQATT, CDR2 SNEGSKA (reference sequence). Trimming removed 0 bases from V and 0 bases from J, with 5 bases in between. Here the CDR3 reads CSARDPNQETQYF. The CDR3 coding sequence is TGCAGTGCTAGAGATCCTAACCAAGAGACCCAGTACTTC.

This clonotype has a handful of counts. V gene TRBV6-1 combines with J gene TRBJ2-1, with 13 bases that match TRBD2. Germline V gene sequence: CDR1 MNHNS, CDR2 SASEGT. The CDR3 contains 16 residues. V gave up 5 bases and J gave up 6 bases; unmatched junction bases: 7. The CDR3 loop reads CASSSTGTSGANEQFF. The CDR3 DNA follows: TGTGCCAGCAGTAGTACCGGGACTAGCGGGGCCAATGAGCAGTTCTTC.

The chain links TRBV5-6 to TRBJ1-4; a possible D gene is TRBD1 (5 bases). V was trimmed by 1 base and J by 5 bases, leaving 9 bases between them. Per the germline V gene, CDR1 is SGHDT and CDR2 is YYEEEE. This CDR3 region has 14 residues. The CDR3 DNA sequence: TGTGCCAGCAGCTTGTGGGGACCAAATGAAAAACTGTTTTTT. Its translation: CASSLWGPNEKLFF.

This clonotype was detected ten times or more. V usage is TRBV9 and J usage is TRBJ1-4, with a tentative D call TRBD1 (6 bases). V was trimmed by 7 bases and J by 5 bases, leaving 15 bases between them. Germline assignment: CDR1 SGDLS and CDR2 YYNGEE. The CDR3 is made up of 14 amino acids. CDR3 DNA: TGTGCCAGCGCTCAGACAGGCCAAAATGAAAAACTGTTTTTT. Its translation is CASAQTGQNEKLFF.

V usage is TRBV5-1 and J usage is TRBJ2-5; 11 bases align to TRBD2. J gave up 0 bases and V 3 bases, and 10 bases lay outside the gene matches. Looked up from germline, CDR1 is SGHRS and CDR2 is YFSETQ. CDR3 size: 18 residues. CDR3 sequence (DNA): TGCGCCAGCAGCTCTCGGCTAGCGGGGGGACATTACCAAGAGACCCAGTACTTC. It specifies CASSSRLAGGHYQETQYF.